The 31 T cell receptor beta chains below were found in one sample sequenced in a study of T cells in Graves' hyperthyroidism and ophthalmopathy. The source material, RNA transcripts, was used to amplify TCR beta CDR3 regions. A set of HTBI primers served as the primers for a first-round RT-PCR of the TCR CDR3. TCRdb re-called the multiplex PCR reads with MiXCR, one entry per CDR3 protein. The sample comprises about 380,000 distinct CDR3 sequences, about 18% of which are singletons, and 40% rests with the top ten. Sequencing used blood. These TCRs come from a man younger than 35 with Graves' ophthalmopathy.

This clonotype was observed a few times. The V call is TRBV4-1, the J call TRBJ1-1; 10 nucleotides line up with TRBD1. The CDR3 covers 15 residues. Germline-derived CDR1 and CDR2 are MGHRA and YSYEKL. The trim removed 4 bases at V and 4 bases at J, leaving 6 bases unmatched. CDR3 amino acids: CASSREGTGATEAFF. In nucleotides, the CDR3 is TGCGCCAGCAGCCGAGAGGGGACAGGGGCCACTGAAGCTTTCTTT.

This sequence joins TRBV18 and TRBJ1-6; no reliable D call. This CDR3 is 16 amino acids long. Germline V gives CDR1 KGHSH, CDR2 LQKENI. Trimming took 3 bases from V and 3 from J, leaving 12 bases between them. In DNA form, the CDR3 reads TGTGCCAGCTCACCGGACTCTCTGCTCTATAATTCACCCCTCCACTTT. It yields the protein CASSPDSLLYNSPLHF.

The V call is TRBV5-1, the J call TRBJ1-2, with TRBD1 as a possible D gene (6 bases). Per the germline V gene, CDR1 is SGHRS and CDR2 is YFSETQ. This CDR3 has 15 amino acids. Trimming cost V 0 bases and J 3 bases, with 12 bases left between them. Here the CDR3 reads CASSLEQGFYYGYTF. The CDR3 nucleotides are TGCGCCAGCAGCTTGGAACAGGGCTTCTACTATGGCTACACCTTC.

The chain links TRBV19 to TRBJ2-7; D may correspond to TRBD1 or TRBD2 (5 bases each). The V gene's germline CDR1 is LNHDA and CDR2 SQIVND (reference sequence). V lost 7 bases, J lost 3 bases, and 16 bases lay in between. The CDR3 spans 14 residues. The CDR3 DNA reads as TGTGCCAGTAACGCCGGGACGGACAACTACGAGCAGTACTTC. This sequence encodes CASNAGTDNYEQYF. Based on the CDR3 plus reference TRBV19 and TRBJ2-7, the full variable domain is DGGITQSPKYLFRKEGQNVTLSCEQNLNHDAMYWYRQDPGQGLRLIYYSQIVNDFQKGDIAEGYSVSREKKESFPLTVTSAQKNPTAFYLCASNAGTDNYEQYFGPGTRLTVT.

The chain joins TRBV11-1 to TRBJ2-5, with TRBD2 as a possible D gene (7 bases). The CDR3 consists of 16 residues. The V gene lost 0 bases and the J gene lost 5 bases, with 16 bases spanning the gap. The germline CDR1 and CDR2 sequences are SGHAT and FQDESV (reference sequence). DNA of the CDR3: TGTGCCAGCAGCTTAGCGGGGGGGCCCATGGAGGAGACCCAGTACTTC. It is translated as CASSLAGGPMEETQYF.

The chain uses TRBV12-3 or TRBV12-4 and TRBJ1-2; possible D gene TRBD1, 6 bases. The ends were cut back, 3 bases at V and 0 bases at J, with 8 bases in the middle. CDR3 size: 14 residues. The CDR3 here is CASSLQGPNYGYTF. The DNA for the CDR3 is TGTGCCAGCAGTTTGCAGGGGCCTAACTATGGCTACACCTTC.

There are a few counts of this clonotype. The chain uses TRBV10-2 and TRBJ2-5, with 10 bases matching TRBD2. Germline trimming cut 6 bases from V and 0 bases from J; bases unmatched to any gene: 7. This CDR3 is built from 16 residues. Germline loops: CDR1 WSHSY, CDR2 SAAADI. This CDR3 is CASRGRLAGDQETQYF. The CDR3 DNA sequence: TGCGCCAGCAGAGGGAGGCTAGCGGGAGACCAAGAGACCCAGTACTTC.

The chain joins TRBV28 to TRBJ2-3; 16 bases are shared with TRBD2. Germline V lookup: CDR1 MDHEN, CDR2 SYDVKM. J lost 5 bases, V lost 5 bases, and 7 bases had no gene match. The CDR3 runs 17 residues. CDR3 coding DNA: TGTGCCAGCAGTCCCGGGACTAGCGGGAGGGCCCAAGATACGCAGTATTTT. Translation gives CASSPGTSGRAQDTQYF. Supplemented by reference TRBV28 and TRBJ2-3, the full variable domain reads DVKVTQSSRYLVKRTGEKVFLECVQDMDHENMFWYRQDPGLGLRLIYFSYDVKMKEKGDIPEGYSVSREKKERFSLILESASTNQTSMYLCASSPGTSGRAQDTQYFGPGTRLTVL.

Only a few counts were recorded for this clonotype. The CDR3 region is CASSYEPGANYGYTF. CDR3 nucleotides: TGTGCCAGCAGTTACGAACCGGGTGCAAACTATGGCTACACCTTC. This chain joins TRBV6-6 and TRBJ1-2; no definite D call. CDR3 length: 15 residues. With 2 bases removed from V and 2 bases from J, the gap between germline ends came to 12 bases. Per the germline V gene, CDR1 is MNHNY and CDR2 is SVGAGI (reference sequence).

This chain uses TRBV29-1 with TRBJ2-7; TRBD2 aligns across 15 bases. The CDR3 runs 13 residues. With 7 bases clipped from V and 6 bases from J, the junction kept 4 bases outside the gene matches. The germline V gene has CDR1 SQVTM and CDR2 ANQGSEA. The CDR3 sequence is CSARTSGGGEQYF. CDR3 in DNA: TGCAGCGCCAGGACTAGCGGGGGGGGCGAGCAGTACTTC.

This clonotype came up many times. The rearrangement joins TRBV6-1 to TRBJ1-2; D is perhaps TRBD1 (6 bases). Looked up from germline, CDR1 is MNHNS and CDR2 is SASEGT. CDR3 length: 14 residues. The V end was cut by 5 bases, the J end by 5 bases, with 15 bases between. The CDR3 spells CASSTGQRRYGYTF. The CDR3 nucleotides are TGTGCCAGCAGTACCGGACAGCGGCGGTATGGCTACACCTTC.

This clonotype has more than one count but fewer than ten. The V gene is TRBV12-3 or TRBV12-4, the J gene TRBJ2-1, with TRBD2 matching 13 bases. This CDR3 has 16 amino acids. Trimming took 5 bases from V and 9 from J; bases not matched to a gene: 10. The CDR3 bases are TGTGCCAGCAGTGGTCCGACTAGCGGGGGGCGGGGTGAGCAGTTCTTC. It codes for CASSGPTSGGRGEQFF.

This clonotype was picked up many times. This rearrangement joins TRBV24-1 to TRBJ2-2, with D perhaps TRBD1 (6 bases). The germline gives CDR1 KGHDR, CDR2 SFDVKD. V was trimmed by 0 bases and J by 3 bases, leaving 7 bases between them. CDR3 length: 15 residues. In DNA, the CDR3 is TGTGCCACCAGTGATTTGTACAGGGACACCGGGGAGCTGTTTTTT. Translated: CATSDLYRDTGELFF.

There are many counts of this clonotype. This rearrangement joins TRBV24-1 to TRBJ1-5, with D maybe TRBD1 (5 bases). V was clipped by 4 bases and J by 4 bases, with 7 bases between them. Germline CDR1 is KGHDR and CDR2 is SFDVKD. The CDR3 sequence is 13 residues long. The CDR3 loop is CATSDPGNQPQHF. DNA of the CDR3: TGTGCCACCAGTGACCCAGGGAATCAGCCCCAGCATTTT.

This clonotype has just a few counts. V usage is TRBV27 and J usage is TRBJ1-5, with D tentatively TRBD1 (5 bases). Germline CDR1 and CDR2: MNHEY and SMNVEV (reference sequence). Trimming cost V 2 bases and J 3 bases, with 11 bases left between them. The CDR3 is 15 amino acids. CDR3 in amino acids: CASSLNTGVNQPQHF. In DNA, the CDR3 is TGTGCCAGCAGTTTAAATACAGGTGTCAATCAGCCCCAGCATTTT.

This clonotype was detected ten times or more. J is TRBJ1-1 and V is TRBV6-1, with 9 positions matching TRBD1. CDR1 and CDR2 (germline): MNHNS, SASEGT. J lost 4 bases, V lost 8 bases, and 5 bases had no gene match. The CDR3 totals 13 residues. The CDR3 protein is CASRQGVGTEAFF. The CDR3 coding sequence is TGTGCCAGCCGACAGGGGGTGGGCACTGAAGCTTTCTTT.

This sequence joins TRBV11-2 and TRBJ2-3; the D is unclear. V lost 5 bases to trimming and J lost 4 bases, with 4 bases between them. The CDR3 consists of 11 residues. Germline V gene lookup returns CDR1 SGHAT and CDR2 FQNNGV. DNA for the CDR3: TGTGCCAGCAGCCATCCAGATACGCAGTATTTT. It is translated as CASSHPDTQYF.

Ten or more counts support this clonotype. The chain combines TRBV7-9 with TRBJ1-2; TRBD1 is a possible D gene (6 bases). CDR1 and CDR2 (germline): SEHNR, FQNEAQ (reference sequence). The ends were cut back, 0 bases at V and 7 bases at J, with 18 bases in the middle. CDR3 length equals 16 residues. Written as DNA, the CDR3 is TGTGCCAGCAGCTTAGCGAGGGACATCCAAAGTGCTGGCTACACCTTC. Translated, it gives CASSLARDIQSAGYTF.

In this sample, this clonotype turned up many times. The J gene is TRBJ1-6, the V gene TRBV11-2; D perhaps matches TRBD1 (6 bases). The V gene's germline CDR1 is SGHAT and CDR2 FQNNGV. V lost 6 bases to trimming and J lost 8 bases, with 17 bases between them. The CDR3 runs to 15 residues. CDR3 loop: CASRIPGVRDSPLHF. The CDR3 nucleotides read TGTGCCAGCAGAATACCAGGGGTCAGGGATTCACCCCTCCACTTT.

This clonotype was observed a handful of times. In nucleotides, the CDR3 is TGTGCCAGCAGTTACGGGCGGGGAGTGACAGATACGCAGTATTTT. This codes for CASSYGRGVTDTQYF. The chain has TRBV6-2 or TRBV6-3 and TRBJ2-3; D may be TRBD2 (6 bases). The V end was cut by 2 bases, the J end by 3 bases, with 12 bases between. This CDR3 is 15 amino acids long. CDR1 and CDR2 (germline): MNHEY, SVGEGT.

This sequence joins TRBV9 and TRBJ2-5; D is perhaps TRBD1 (5 bases). The germline V gene encodes CDR1 SGDLS and CDR2 YYNGEE. CDR3 length: 14 amino acids. V was shortened by 4 bases and J by 0 bases, with 10 bases between the two germline ends. CDR3 amino acids: CASSTTVNQETQYF. CDR3 DNA: TGTGCCAGCAGCACGACAGTAAACCAAGAGACCCAGTACTTC.

As regards this clonotype: It may be a read error: a sequence one base away is much more abundant. The CDR3 sequence is CASSGQRGREKLFF. The CDR3 DNA follows: TGTGCCAGCAGCGGGCAAAGGGGAAGGGAAAAACTGTTTTTT. V is TRBV13 and J is TRBJ1-4, with D perhaps TRBD1 (5 bases). Trimming left V 5 bases short and J 8 bases short, with 15 bases between. There are 14 residues in the CDR3. Germline V gene lookup returns CDR1 PRHDT and CDR2 FYEKMQ (reference sequence).

There are many counts of this clonotype. The V call is TRBV5-1, the J call TRBJ2-7, with 9 bases fitting TRBD1. Germline V gives CDR1 SGHRS, CDR2 YFSETQ. Germline trimming cut 0 bases from V and 3 bases from J; bases unmatched to any gene: 4. CDR3 length equals 15 residues. Written as DNA, the CDR3 is TGCGCCAGCAGCTTGGGGGACAGGGAGGTCTACGAGCAGTACTTC. It is translated as CASSLGDREVYEQYF. Full variable domain (rest looked up from reference TRBV5-1 and TRBJ2-7): KAGVTQTPRYLIKTRGQQVTLSCSPISGHRSVSWYQQTPGQGLQFLFEYFSETQRNKGNFPGRFSGRQFSNSRSEMNVSTLELGDSALYLCASSLGDREVYEQYFGPGTRLTVT.

The table lists this clonotype with a few counts. The chain recombines TRBV12-3 or TRBV12-4 with TRBJ2-3; TRBD2 is a possible D gene (5 bases). The CDR3 runs to 16 residues. V lost 5 bases to trimming and J lost 0 bases, with 15 bases between them. In DNA form, the CDR3 reads TGTGCCAGCAGTCCCGGTGGAGGTTTGAGCACAGATACGCAGTATTTT. Translating gives CASSPGGGLSTDTQYF.

The chain links TRBV29-1 to TRBJ2-3, with 13 bases fitting TRBD2. V dropped 0 bases and J dropped 10; count of bases not matched to a gene: 10. This CDR3 is 16 amino acids long. Germline CDR1 reads SQVTM; CDR2 reads ANQGSEA. CDR3 bases: TGCAGCGTTGAAGACCCAGGACTAGCGGGGGCCCGGGCGCAGTATTTT. Residues: CSVEDPGLAGARAQYF.

The V and J genes are TRBV25-1 and TRBJ1-6; tentatively, D is TRBD1 (5 bases). V was clipped by 1 base and J by 8 bases, with 27 bases between them. The CDR3 runs 20 residues. The germline CDR1 and CDR2 sequences are MGHDK and SYGVNS. Here the CDR3 DNA reads TGTGCCAGCAGTGAATCTACATATTTGGGGCAACTTCGGCCGCATTCACCCCTCCACTTT. Protein product: CASSESTYLGQLRPHSPLHF.

This clonotype was observed at least ten times. The chain has TRBV24-1 and TRBJ1-1; the D gene is possibly TRBD1 (6 bases). Deletions cut 3 bases from V and 1 base from J, with 8 bases between. The CDR3 loop spans 14 amino acids. CDR1 and CDR2 (germline): KGHDR, SFDVKD. The CDR3 bases are TGTGCCACCAGTGATGGGGGGCGGAACACTGAAGCTTTCTTT. Translation: CATSDGGRNTEAFF.

The chain couples TRBV6-2 or TRBV6-3 to TRBJ1-2; D might be TRBD1 (5 bases). V was shortened by 5 bases and J by 4 bases, with 11 bases between the two germline ends. The CDR3 extends over 13 amino acids. From germline, CDR1 is MNHEY and CDR2 SVGEGT. CDR3 sequence reads: CASSTGQLYGYTF. CDR3 nucleotides: TGTGCCAGCAGTACAGGACAACTCTATGGCTACACCTTC.

This clonotype was detected a few times. The chain has TRBV5-1 and TRBJ2-5, with TRBD1 identical over 9 bases. The CDR3 spans 14 residues. V was pared by 4 bases and J by 3 bases, with 4 bases of the junction left unmatched. Germline V gene data show CDR1 as SGHRS and CDR2 as YFSETQ. CDR3 in amino acids: CASSPGTGKETQYF. In DNA form, the CDR3 reads TGCGCCAGCAGCCCCGGGACAGGGAAAGAGACCCAGTACTTC.

This clonotype was seen a handful of times. This chain links TRBV9 with TRBJ1-3; D is unresolved. Germline V gives CDR1 SGDLS, CDR2 YYNGEE. The CDR3 has 13 amino acids. Between the trimmed V and J ends, which lost 0 bases and 4 bases, there was a span of 5 bases. The CDR3 DNA follows: TGTGCCAGCAGCGTAGAAAGGGGAAACACCATATATTTT. Translating it yields CASSVERGNTIYF.

The rearrangement joins TRBV10-3 to TRBJ2-3; a possible D gene is TRBD2 (6 bases). V was shortened by 7 bases and J by 0 bases, with 11 bases between the two germline ends. The length of the CDR3 is 14 residues. Germline CDR1 is ENHRY and CDR2 is SYGVKD. The DNA for the CDR3 is TGTGCCATCACCCGAGGGACTAGCACAGATACGCAGTATTTT. Residues: CAITRGTSTDTQYF.